This T cell receptor beta chain was obtained from a study of T cell responses to AZD1222 COVID-19 vaccine. Notes on the study in general: Just a handful of people given AZD1222 tested seropositive at baseline. In a largely white British group with more females than males, clonal diversity was possibly underestimated. Increases in Spike-specific TCR breadth and depth were seen after two AZD1222 doses.

A remark on this clone: Its antigen is unidentified.

Germline V gene sequence: CDR1 MNHEY, CDR2 SVGEGT. CDR3 size: 18 residues. J was trimmed by 2 bases and V by 6 bases; bases with no gene match: 18. Sequenced by immunoSEQ multiplex PCR; TCRdb stores in-frame clones only, minus some. The data show approximately 150,000 clones, with roughly 89% seen just once and 0.85% to 1.1% held by the top ten. The clonotype comes from an adult who received the AZD1222 COVID-19 vaccine. The J gene is TRBJ2-5, the V gene TRBV6-2 or TRBV6-3, with 7 bases that match TRBD1. The starting material was peripheral blood, obtained 28 days after the second AZD1222 dose. The CDR3 spells CASSGRLTALRGQETQYF. The CDR3 DNA is TGTGCCAGCAGCGGAAGATTGACGGCTCTCAGGGGGCAAGAGACCCAGTACTTC.